This is a list of T cell receptor beta chains from one sample in a study of cytomegalovirus exposure and HLA in healthy donors. TCRdb's table, derived via immunoSEQ multiplex PCR, lists solely in-frame clones and lacks some. The sample contains roughly 180,000 clones, more than 60% of which appear only once. Sample: PBMCs. The receptors were gathered from a woman aged 40 to 49 in good health and CMV-seropositive. Both conserved end residues are part of each CDR3. Fields, in order: V gene, J gene, clone size, D gene, CDR3 DNA, CDR3 protein. D genes are given only for firm matches. Some rows have no size entry. The others give once, few or many, or a class for an expanded clone.

TRBV29-1,TRBJ2-5,.,.,TGCAGCGTGACAGGCCCGGACCCGTACCAAGAGACCCAGTACTTC,CSVTGPDPYQETQYF
TRBV6-8,TRBJ2-7,.,.,TGTGCCAGCAGTTACCCATCCTACGAGCAGTACTTC,CASSYPSYEQYF
TRBV18,TRBJ1-1,.,.,TGTGCCAGCTCACCGGGTCAGGACACTGAAGCTTTCTTT,CASSPGQDTEAFF
TRBV6-5,TRBJ1-2,few,.,TGTGCCAGCAGTGACACCGTCTATGGCTACACCTTC,CASSDTVYGYTF
TRBV27,TRBJ2-1,once,.,TGTGCCAGCACTCGGACAGCCTCGGATGAGCAGTTCTTC,CASTRTASDEQFF
TRBV15,TRBJ1-1,.,.,TGTGCCACCAGCACCCTGGCGGGGCCTGAAGCTTTCTTT,CATSTLAGPEAFF
TRBV5-1,TRBJ2-1,.,TRBD1,TGCGCCAGCAGCTACGATCCCGGGACAGGGATCAAGAACAATGAGCAGTTCTTC,CASSYDPGTGIKNNEQFF
TRBV6-4,TRBJ2-6,medium-sized,.,TGTGCCAGCAGTGGTTCGGGGGACTCTGGGGCCAACGTCCTGACTTTC,CASSGSGDSGANVLTF
TRBV7-8,TRBJ2-5,.,.,TGTGCCAGCAGCGCAAAAGGACAGCTCGAAGAGACCCAGTACTTC,CASSAKGQLEETQYF
TRBV5-1,TRBJ2-7,.,TRBD2,TGCGCCAGCAGCTCGGGACTAGCGGGCGCTGCCTACGAGCAGTACTTC,CASSSGLAGAAYEQYF
TRBV19,TRBJ1-5,once,TRBD1,TGTGCCAGTAGAAGCCGACAGGGGACCTTGTCCCATCAGCCCCAGCATTTT,CASRSRQGTLSHQPQHF
TRBV19,TRBJ2-2,.,TRBD2,TGTGCCAGCGCCCGACTAGCGGGAGTTGATACCGGGGAGCTGTTTTTT,CASARLAGVDTGELFF
TRBV2,TRBJ2-3,.,TRBD1,TGTGCCAGCACAGGGGGTTTCGCAGATACGCAGTATTTT,CASTGGFADTQYF
TRBV6-5,TRBJ2-1,few,.,TGTGCCAGCAGTAGACAAGTAGGATACAATGAGCAGTTCTTC,CASSRQVGYNEQFF
TRBV9,TRBJ2-5,.,TRBD2,TGTGCCAGCAGCATGGGACTAGCGGGAGTGGAGACCCAGTACTTC,CASSMGLAGVETQYF
TRBV9,TRBJ1-5,.,TRBD1,TGTGCCAGCAGCGCCTACAGGGGCCCCAATCAGCCCCAGCATTTT,CASSAYRGPNQPQHF
TRBV6-5,TRBJ1-2,.,.,TGTGCCAGCAGTTACTCCGGGACACCTAACTATGGCTACACCTTC,CASSYSGTPNYGYTF
TRBV28,TRBJ1-3,.,TRBD1,TGTGCCAGCAGTGGGACAGGTGGGCGGGGAAACACCATATATTTT,CASSGTGGRGNTIYF
TRBV4-2,TRBJ2-7,.,TRBD1,TGTGCCAGCAGCCAAGCCCAGACAGGGTTCGACGAGCAGTACTTC,CASSQAQTGFDEQYF
TRBV18,TRBJ2-1,.,.,TGTGCCAGCTCACCACCAAGCGGCAGCTCCTACAATGAGCAGTTCTTC,CASSPPSGSSYNEQFF
TRBV28,TRBJ2-7,.,TRBD1,TGTGCCAGCAGCGGCGCAGGGGGAATCTACGAGCAGTACTTC,CASSGAGGIYEQYF
TRBV28,TRBJ1-2,few,.,TGTGCCAGCAGTTTAGAGGTGACTAACTATGGCTACACCTTC,CASSLEVTNYGYTF
TRBV4-2,TRBJ1-1,.,.,TGTGCCAGCAGCCAAGATAGGGGCTGGACTGAAGCTTTCTTT,CASSQDRGWTEAFF
TRBV6-5,TRBJ1-5,.,.,TGTGCCAGCAGACCTCAGCAGGGGTATCAGCCCCAGCATTTT,CASRPQQGYQPQHF
TRBV5-4,TRBJ2-3,.,TRBD2,TGTGCCAGCAGCTTTAGGACTAGCGGCACAGATACGCAGTATTTT,CASSFRTSGTDTQYF
TRBV28,TRBJ2-3,.,TRBD1,TGTGCCAGCAGTTCACCAGGGGGCGCTGGCACAGATACGCAGTATTTT,CASSSPGGAGTDTQYF
TRBV7-9,TRBJ2-7,.,.,TGTGCCAGCACCCCCCCCGCAGGGCGGTACGAGCAGTACTTC,CASTPPAGRYEQYF
TRBV7-3,TRBJ2-1,once,TRBD2,TGTGCCAGCAGCTTAAACGGGGGGAGGTTCAACAATGAGCAGTTCTTC,CASSLNGGRFNNEQFF
TRBV7-9,TRBJ2-5,.,TRBD1,TGTGCCAGCAGCTTTTGGATGGGGACAGGGAGAGTGGAGACCCAGTACTTC,CASSFWMGTGRVETQYF
TRBV6-5,TRBJ2-7,.,TRBD2,TGTGCCAGCAAAGTCTCTAGCGGGAGTTACGAGCAGTACTTC,CASKVSSGSYEQYF
TRBV7-8,TRBJ2-3,.,TRBD1,TGTGCCAGCAGCTTAGCGGGGACAGAGACAGATACGCAGTATTTT,CASSLAGTETDTQYF
TRBV4-1,TRBJ2-7,.,TRBD2,TGCGCCAGCAGCCAAGGGGGACTAGCGGACCGGCTCAAGCAGTACTTC,CASSQGGLADRLKQYF
TRBV7-8,TRBJ1-4,.,.,TGTGCCAGCAGCTTAGGTGCCGACGCCAAGCGCTCTAATGAAAAACTGTTTTTT,CASSLGADAKRSNEKLFF
TRBV6-4,TRBJ2-7,.,.,TGTGCCAGCAGTGGACAGGCCCCCTACGAGCAGTACTTC,CASSGQAPYEQYF
TRBV7-3,TRBJ2-3,.,.,TGTGCCAGCAGCTCCTCACTAGCAGATACGCAGTATTTT,CASSSSLADTQYF
TRBV6-6,TRBJ2-6,.,.,TGTGCCAGCAGTTATAGGGGACTCTCTGGGGCCAACGTCCTGACTTTC,CASSYRGLSGANVLTF
TRBV15,TRBJ2-5,.,TRBD1,TGTGCCACCAGCAGTGGGGACAGTGCGACCCAGTACTTC,CATSSGDSATQYF
TRBV28,TRBJ2-1,.,TRBD2,TGTGCCAGCAGAGTCCCTAGCGGGAGGGCCTGTGAGCAGTTCTTC,CASRVPSGRACEQFF
TRBV16,TRBJ2-1,.,.,TGTGCCAGTAGCCAATTGGACAGCTCCCTCAATCAGGAGCAGTTCTTC,CASSQLDSSLNQEQFF
TRBV10-3,TRBJ1-6,.,.,TGTGCCATCAGTGAGGATACAGGGAGATCACCCCTCCACTTT,CAISEDTGRSPLHF
TRBV11-2,TRBJ2-7,few,TRBD1,TGTGCCAGCAGACGTCCCGGGACAGGGGGCTACGAGCAGTACTTC,CASRRPGTGGYEQYF
TRBV7-9,TRBJ1-2,.,.,TGTGCCAGCAGCTTAGCGTCCGTCGGGGGGTATGGCTACACCTTC,CASSLASVGGYGYTF
TRBV7-2,TRBJ2-7,.,TRBD2,TGTGCCAGCAGACTAGCGGGAGGGCATTACGAGCAGTACTTC,CASRLAGGHYEQYF
TRBV7-9,TRBJ2-1,.,.,TGTGCCAGCAGCAACGCAGGGCGAGCAGTAAAGTACAATGAGCAGTTCTTC,CASSNAGRAVKYNEQFF
TRBV19,TRBJ2-1,.,.,TGTGCCAGTAGTATAGTGCCCCCTCAGTACAATGAGCAGTTCTTC,CASSIVPPQYNEQFF
TRBV27,TRBJ1-1,.,.,TGTGCCACCTTCCCAACACACATGAACACTGAAGCTTTCTTT,CATFPTHMNTEAFF
TRBV5-1,TRBJ2-3,.,.,TGCGCCAGCAGCCTTGCATGGGGCTTCGCAGATACGCAGTATTTT,CASSLAWGFADTQYF
TRBV5-6,TRBJ2-1,.,TRBD2,TGTGCCAGCAGCTTCGGACTAGTTGGAAGTAATGAGCAGTTCTTC,CASSFGLVGSNEQFF
TRBV4-3,TRBJ1-2,.,TRBD1,TGCGCCAGCAGCCAGGGGACAGGGTTTTCCGGCTACACCTTC,CASSQGTGFSGYTF
TRBV7-6,TRBJ2-7,.,TRBD1,TGTGCCAGCAGCATCGGACAGGGGGCGCAGGAGCAGTACTTC,CASSIGQGAQEQYF
TRBV7-9,TRBJ2-7,.,TRBD2,TGTGCCAGCAGCAGGGCGGGAGATTCGTACGAGCAGTACTTC,CASSRAGDSYEQYF
TRBV19,TRBJ2-3,few,TRBD2,TGTGCCAGTAGTACCAACCGTCTAGCGGGAGGAAGCACAGATACGCAGTATTTT,CASSTNRLAGGSTDTQYF
TRBV28,TRBJ1-2,.,.,TGTGCCAGCAGTTTAGCGGCTGACTATGGCTACACCTTC,CASSLAADYGYTF
TRBV7-3,TRBJ2-3,.,.,TGTGCCAGCAGCTTGGCTGGGCTGGGACTCACAGATACGCAGTATTTT,CASSLAGLGLTDTQYF
TRBV18,TRBJ2-1,.,TRBD2,TGTGCCAGCTCATTTTCAGCGGGACTCTACAATGAGCAGTTCTTC,CASSFSAGLYNEQFF
TRBV6-5,TRBJ1-1,.,TRBD1,TGTGCCAGCAGTTACTCTCGGACAGGGGGCACTGAAGCTTTCTTT,CASSYSRTGGTEAFF
TRBV28,TRBJ2-1,.,.,TGTGCCAGCAGTCAGGGAGGAAAATCCTACAATGAGCAGTTCTTC,CASSQGGKSYNEQFF
TRBV6-6,TRBJ2-4,.,TRBD1,TGTGCCAGCAGAGACGGAGACAGGGGCAAAAACATTCAGTACTTC,CASRDGDRGKNIQYF
TRBV5-1,TRBJ2-7,once,TRBD2,TGCGCCAGCAGGGGACTAGCGGGGAGCGACTACGAGCAGTACTTC,CASRGLAGSDYEQYF
TRBV21-1,TRBJ2-7,once,.,TGTGCCAGCAGCAAAGAACAGAGAAAATACGAGCAGTACTTC,CASSKEQRKYEQYF